This paragraph reports one T cell receptor beta chain. This specimen belongs to a study of shared clonotypes between healthy human individuals. Sequenced by immunoSEQ multiplex PCR; TCRdb stores in-frame clones only, minus some. Of about 610,000 clones in the sample, approximately 97% were seen once. This receptor was obtained from a woman in her twenties or thirties in good health. The sample taken for sequencing was naive CD4+ T cells sorted from blood. Subset reported: CD45RA+ positively selected.

The CDR3 is CASSDSGNYGYTF. CDR3 in DNA: TGCGCCAGCAGTGATTCGGGGAACTATGGCTACACCTTC. This chain connects TRBV10-2 to TRBJ1-2; no definite D call. The germline gives CDR1 WSHSY, CDR2 SAAADI. This CDR3 has 13 residues. The ends were cut back, 3 bases at V and 2 bases at J, with 7 bases in the middle.